A selection of T cell receptor beta chains follows, all from one sample in a study of metastatic and nonmetastatic thyroid tumors. Through MiXCR, TCRdb re-clonotyped the PCR reads. The sample includes some 14,000 clones, about a quarter seen only once; the top ten take roughly 9.7%. Sequencing was carried out using tumor tissue. The origin of the receptors is a female donor with papillary thyroid cancer or a benign thyroid nodule (not recorded which). Some clones in this sample may be carry-over from other donors' samples. Both conserved end residues are part of each CDR3.

v_call: TRBV20-1
j_call: TRBJ2-2
cdr3_aa: CSARDRGSVGELFF

v_call: TRBV4-1
j_call: TRBJ2-7
cdr3_aa: CASSPGPGRTYEQYF

v_call: TRBV6-1
j_call: TRBJ1-3
cdr3_aa: CASSEAGPASGNTIYF

v_call: TRBV20-1
j_call: TRBJ2-7
cdr3_aa: CSAKGTGQGVYEQYF

v_call: TRBV6-2/TRBV6-3
j_call: TRBJ1-2
cdr3_aa: CASRRGQGELYVYTF

v_call: TRBV6-1
j_call: TRBJ2-7
cdr3_aa: CASSSGFFSSYEQYF

v_call: TRBV5-4
j_call: TRBJ2-1
cdr3_aa: CAITEGASSYNEQFF

v_call: TRBV5-1
j_call: TRBJ1-1
cdr3_aa: CASSLGSAGNTEAFF

v_call: TRBV7-3
j_call: TRBJ2-1
cdr3_aa: CASSADGGYNEQFF

v_call: TRBV6-2/TRBV6-3
j_call: TRBJ2-3
cdr3_aa: CASRLTGTSVRNTQYF

v_call: TRBV6-1
j_call: TRBJ1-2
cdr3_aa: CASSPSGQLRGYTF